This T cell receptor beta chain was recorded in a study of tumor-infiltrating lymphocytes in oesophageal squamous cell carcinoma. CDR1 SGHAT and CDR2 FQNNGV come from the germline V gene. The CDR3 sequence is 14 residues long. From the PCR reads, TCRdb called clonotypes with MiXCR, one entry per CDR3 protein. Among some 18,000 distinct CDR3 sequences listed, approximately 46% were seen once. The source of this sequence is a female donor with esophageal squamous cell carcinoma. The material sequenced was normal esophageal tissue next to the tumor. The rearrangement links TRBV11-2 to TRBJ2-5, with a tentative D call TRBD1 (5 bases). The J call may be incorrect, as the DNA end agrees better with TRBJ2-7. This CDR3 reads CASSFSQGSYEQYF. CDR3 sequence (DNA): TGTGCCAGCAGCTTCTCGCAGGGTTCCTACGAGCAGTACTTC.